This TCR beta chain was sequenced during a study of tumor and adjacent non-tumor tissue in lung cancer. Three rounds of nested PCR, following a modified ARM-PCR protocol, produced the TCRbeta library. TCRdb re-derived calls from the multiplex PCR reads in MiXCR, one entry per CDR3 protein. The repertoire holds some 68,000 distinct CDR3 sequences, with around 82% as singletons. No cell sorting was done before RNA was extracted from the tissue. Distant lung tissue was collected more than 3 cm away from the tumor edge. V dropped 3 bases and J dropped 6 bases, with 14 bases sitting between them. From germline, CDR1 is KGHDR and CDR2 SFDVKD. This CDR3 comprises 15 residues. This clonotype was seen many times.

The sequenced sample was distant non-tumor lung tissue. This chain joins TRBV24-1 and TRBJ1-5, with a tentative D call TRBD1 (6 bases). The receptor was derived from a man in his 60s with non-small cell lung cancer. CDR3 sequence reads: CATSDTQGQGQPQHF. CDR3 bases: TGTGCCACCAGTGATACACAGGGCCAGGGTCAGCCCCAGCATTTT.